These 20 T cell receptor beta chains were sequenced from one sample in a study of technical replicates of blood from a handful of donors. Sequencing was performed with immunoSEQ multiplex PCR; in TCRdb, only in-frame clones are kept and a portion is missing. The repertoire holds about 68,000 clones, around 97% seen once, with approximately 0.3% in the top ten. Sequences were obtained from T cells isolated from PBMCs. The receptors come from a human donor in good health.

The J gene is TRBJ1-2, the V gene TRBV7-6; tentatively, D is TRBD1 (5 bases). V was shortened by 1 base and J by 4 bases, with 19 bases between the two germline ends. This CDR3 has 17 residues. The germline gives CDR1 SGHVS, CDR2 FNYEAQ. Here the CDR3 DNA reads TGTGCCAGCAGCTTAGGTCACGCTCAGGGATTTGTCTATGGCTACACCTTC. Amino acids: CASSLGHAQGFVYGYTF.

The J gene is TRBJ2-2, the V gene TRBV28; tentatively, D is TRBD1 (5 bases). Germline CDR1 MDHEN, CDR2 SYDVKM. Trimming cost V 3 bases and J 4 bases, with 12 bases left between them. The CDR3 extends over 15 amino acids. In nucleotides, the CDR3 is TGTGCCAGCAGTTTGTTGGGGCCCCGCACCGGGGAGCTGTTTTTT. This codes for CASSLLGPRTGELFF.

This clone was detected only once. The V gene is TRBV28, the J gene TRBJ2-7; 7 positions match TRBD1. Per germline, CDR1 MDHEN and CDR2 SYDVKM. This CDR3 region has 13 residues. V lost 6 bases to trimming and J lost 5 bases; unmatched junction nucleotides: 7. CDR3 nucleotides: TGTGCCAGCAGACTATCCGGGACAGACGAGCAGTACTTC. Translation: CASRLSGTDEQYF.

The rearrangement joins TRBV20-1 to TRBJ1-1, with 7 bases aligning to TRBD1. V lost 5 bases, J lost 5 bases, and 2 bases stayed unmatched. Germline V CDR1 and CDR2: DFQATT, SNEGSKA (reference sequence). This CDR3 is built from 11 residues. The CDR3 nucleotides read TGCAGTGCTGCAGGGGGGACTGAAGCTTTCTTT. Translating gives CSAAGGTEAFF.

This clone has only a few counts. The chain is built from TRBV5-1 and TRBJ1-1; D is undetermined. Germline V gene lookup returns CDR1 SGHRS and CDR2 YFSETQ. CDR3 size: 13 residues. V gave up 0 bases and J gave up 1 base, with 4 bases separating them. The CDR3 DNA follows: TGCGCCAGCAGCTTGGCGAGGAACACTGAAGCTTTCTTT. Encoded protein: CASSLARNTEAFF.

V and J are TRBV11-2 and TRBJ1-5; TRBD1 matches at 9 bases. Germline loops: CDR1 SGHAT, CDR2 FQNNGV. The CDR3 runs to 16 residues. Unmatched junction bases numbered 6, after V lost 4 bases and J lost 2 bases. The CDR3 protein is CASSSDRGSRNQPQHF. Here the CDR3 DNA reads TGTGCCAGCAGCTCTGACAGGGGGTCTCGCAATCAGCCCCAGCATTTT.

This clone was seen just once. The rearrangement uses TRBV7-9 and TRBJ2-3; D is unresolved. Germline V lookup: CDR1 SEHNR, CDR2 FQNEAQ (reference sequence). The V gene lost 5 bases and the J gene lost 6 bases, with 9 bases spanning the gap. The CDR3 is 12 residues long. CDR3 in DNA: TGTGCCAGCAGCACCCAGGCGGATACGCAGTATTTT. Translated: CASSTQADTQYF.

The rearrangement joins TRBV5-4 to TRBJ2-7; D is unclear. Trimming took off 3 bases at V and 0 bases at J, with 10 bases between the two ends. The CDR3 extends over 14 amino acids. Germline V gives CDR1 SGHNT, CDR2 YYREEE (reference sequence). In DNA form, the CDR3 reads TGTGCCAGCAGCTCAGACTGGAGCTCCTACGAGCAGTACTTC. Amino acids: CASSSDWSSYEQYF.

This sequence joins TRBV9 and TRBJ2-2; the match to TRBD2 covers 13 bases. After removal of 3 bases from V and 4 bases from J, the junction contained 3 bases not matched to a gene. Germline V gene sequence: CDR1 SGDLS, CDR2 YYNGEE. The length of the CDR3 is 16 residues. Here the CDR3 DNA reads TGTGCCAGCAGCGGAACTAGCGGGAGGGTCACCGGGGAGCTGTTTTTT. Amino acid sequence: CASSGTSGRVTGELFF.

This chain connects TRBV10-3 to TRBJ2-7, with 9 bases that match TRBD2. CDR3 length equals 14 residues. Trimming removed 6 bases from V and 5 bases from J; junction bases left unmatched: 8. CDR1 and CDR2 (germline): ENHRY, SYGVKD. CDR3 nucleotides: TGTGCCATCAGAACTTTAGCGGGAGTAAACGAGCAGTACTTC. Translated, it gives CAIRTLAGVNEQYF.

V and J are TRBV19 and TRBJ1-1; D not resolved. CDR3 length equals 14 residues. Germline V gene sequence: CDR1 LNHDA, CDR2 SQIVND (reference sequence). V lost 3 bases and J lost 1, with 9 bases in between. CDR3 in DNA: TGTGCCAGTAGTATCGGGGTAGGGAACACTGAAGCTTTCTTT. Residues: CASSIGVGNTEAFF.

The chain has TRBV15 and TRBJ2-7, with TRBD2 identical over 7 bases. The V segment lost 0 bases and the J segment 1 base; nucleotides outside the gene matches: 6. Looked up from germline, CDR1 is LNHNV and CDR2 is YYDKDF (reference sequence). CDR3 length equals 16 residues. The CDR3 here is CATSRDAGDGSYEQYF. The DNA of the CDR3 is TGTGCCACCAGCAGAGATGCGGGGGATGGGTCCTACGAGCAGTACTTC.

This clone was detected once. CDR3 coding DNA: TGTGCCAGCCAGGGGGCTCAAGCGTCCTACGAGCAGTACTTC. Translated: CASQGAQASYEQYF. The V gene is TRBV2, the J gene TRBJ2-7, with 8 bases that match TRBD1. Germline V CDR1 and CDR2: SNHLY, FYNNEI. This CDR3 has 14 amino acids. The trim removed 8 bases at V and 1 base at J, leaving 7 bases unmatched. The entire variable domain, with the rest obtained from reference TRBV2 and TRBJ2-7, is as follows: EPEVTQTPSHQVTQMGQEVILRCVPISNHLYFYWYRQILGQKVEFLVSFYNNEISEKSEIFDDQFSVERPDGSNFTLKIRSTKLEDSAMYFCASQGAQASYEQYFGPGTRLTVT.

The genes are TRBV28 and TRBJ2-6, with 8 bases that match TRBD1. The CDR3 is 17 amino acids. CDR1 and CDR2 (germline): MDHEN, SYDVKM. V dropped 3 bases and J dropped 4; count of bases not matched to a gene: 8. The CDR3 coding sequence is TGTGCCAGCAGTTTGAGTCCAGGGGGCTACGGGGCCAACGTCCTGACTTTC. Translation: CASSLSPGGYGANVLTF.

The J gene is TRBJ2-3, the V gene TRBV11-2; no clear D gene. The CDR3 runs 12 residues. The V and J ends lost 2 bases and 5 bases respectively, with 5 bases between them. The V gene's germline CDR1 is SGHAT and CDR2 FQNNGV. CDR3 amino acids: CASSLLGDTQYF. The CDR3 coding sequence is TGTGCCAGCAGCTTACTAGGAGATACGCAGTATTTT.

The J gene is TRBJ2-7, the V gene TRBV7-8, with D possibly matching TRBD2 (5 bases). Trimming took off 1 base at V and 0 bases at J, with 13 bases between the two ends. Germline CDR1 SGHVS, CDR2 FQNEAQ. The CDR3 runs to 16 residues. CDR3 loop: CASSLGTRLSSYEQYF. CDR3 nucleotide sequence: TGTGCCAGCAGCTTAGGTACTAGGTTAAGCTCCTACGAGCAGTACTTC.

This chain connects TRBV7-2 to TRBJ2-2; maybe TRBD2 (6 bases). Germline values: CDR1 SGHTA, CDR2 FQGNSA. Trimming cost V 2 bases and J 1 base, with 11 bases left between them. The CDR3 totals 16 residues. In nucleotides, the CDR3 is TGTGCCAGCAGCTTAACCGGGACTTTGAACACCGGGGAGCTGTTTTTT. It specifies CASSLTGTLNTGELFF.

V and J are TRBV19 and TRBJ2-7; possible D gene TRBD1, 6 bases. CDR3 size: 14 residues. CDR1 LNHDA and CDR2 SQIVND come from the germline V gene (reference sequence). Trimming shortened V by 4 bases and J by 2 bases, and 12 bases separated the two germline ends. The CDR3 nucleotides are TGTGCCAGTAGTAACCAGGGGCTTCCCTACGAGCAGTACTTC. Encoded protein: CASSNQGLPYEQYF.

Details on this clone: Other DNA sequences within the sample encode an identical CDR3. The chain couples TRBV6-5 to TRBJ1-3; D gene ambiguous. Trimming shortened V by 7 bases and J by 4 bases, and 5 bases separated the two germline ends. Germline CDR1 reads MNHEY; CDR2 reads SVGAGI. This CDR3 has 11 residues. This CDR3 is CASIRGNTIYF. CDR3 bases: TGTGCCAGCATCCGGGGAAACACCATATATTTT.

This chain connects TRBV28 to TRBJ2-2; 8 bases are shared with TRBD1. Germline CDR1 MDHEN, CDR2 SYDVKM. The CDR3 extends over 18 amino acids. Losses at the gene ends were 4 bases for V and 0 bases for J; bases not matched to a gene: 10. The CDR3, as DNA: TGTGCCAGCAGTTCCCCCCTCCCAGGGGGCGCGAACACCGGGGAGCTGTTTTTT. Its translation is CASSSPLPGGANTGELFF.